This T cell receptor (beta chain) stems from a study of blood T cell repertoires in COVID-19. About the research overall: Nucleic acid was either cDNA or gDNA, and it came from T cells, B-cell-depleted T cells, or PBMCs.

How the authors handled the data: Counts of nucleated cells, estimated from reference gene primer amplification, were obtained. This table comes from immunoSEQ multiplex PCR, and its TCRdb copy is limited to in-frame clones, with some not included. The DNA gave D and trimming, while V, J and clone size come from that table. The data contain roughly 140,000 clones, roughly 85% of them singletons. V lost 5 bases, J lost 6 bases, and 7 bases stayed unmatched. This CDR3 comprises 15 residues. CDR1 and CDR2 from the germline V gene are MNHEY and SVGAGI. This TCR was recovered from a man aged 50 to 59 with acute or convalescent COVID-19. The sequenced material came from peripheral blood. This chain connects TRBV6-5 to TRBJ2-2; 9 bases are shared with TRBD2. CDR3 sequence (DNA): TGTGCCAGCAGTAACACCGGGACTAGCTCCGGGGAGCTGTTTTTT. It specifies CASSNTGTSSGELFF.